This note documents a single T cell receptor (beta chain) sequence. As yet, its antigen is unknown. Germline loops: CDR1 MNHEY, CDR2 SVGAGI. CDR3 length equals 14 residues. J gave up 8 bases and V 5 bases, and 10 bases lay outside the gene matches. This record belongs to a study of T cell responses to AZD1222 COVID-19 vaccine. Some clones are missing from TCRdb's copy, which holds only in-frame ones; the method was immunoSEQ multiplex PCR. The repertoire holds 250,000 to 300,000 clones, with around 93% as singletons. Study outcomes and limitations: Donors were chiefly white British, with a greater number of females, and clonal diversity was perhaps underestimated.

This receptor was taken from an adult who received the AZD1222 COVID-19 vaccine. The chain has TRBV6-5 and TRBJ1-2; the match to TRBD1 covers 8 bases. Sequences were derived from peripheral blood, sampled 28 days after the second AZD1222 dose. The DNA of the CDR3 is TGTGCCAGCAGTCTGGGACAGGACTTCGGAGGCTACACCTTC. It encodes CASSLGQDFGGYTF.